The 26 T cell receptor beta chains in this list originate from one sample, sequenced in a study of shared clonotypes between healthy human individuals. Clones were sequenced by immunoSEQ multiplex PCR, and TCRdb holds only the in-frame ones, with some missing. The sample has fewer than 600,000 clones, 75% to 80% seen once. The material sequenced was PBMCs. Receptors were obtained from a woman aged 40 to 50 in good health. Some clones in this sample may be carry-over from other donors' samples.

In this sample, this clone turned up a few times. DNA for the CDR3: TGTGCCAGCAGTATAATCGGGGCTGGACAGCCCCAGCATTTT. It codes for CASSIIGAGQPQHF. This chain links TRBV28 with TRBJ1-5; TRBD1 might be the D (5 bases). Germline CDR1 reads MDHEN; CDR2 reads SYDVKM. With 5 bases removed from V and 7 bases from J, the gap between germline ends came to 15 bases. The CDR3 covers 14 residues.

This chain joins TRBV7-3 and TRBJ2-7; D not certain. The end of the DNA fits TRBJ2-5 better, so the J call may be wrong. Germline V lookup: CDR1 SGHTA, CDR2 FQGTGA. The CDR3 has 13 residues. The CDR3 nucleotides are TGTGCCAGCAGCTTCCAAGCGACAGAGACCCAGTACTTC. The encoded protein is CASSFQATETQYF.

The rearrangement joins TRBV2 to TRBJ2-5; 12 bases map to TRBD2. With V trimmed by 4 bases and J by 3 bases, 3 bases remained unmatched. Germline assignment: CDR1 SNHLY and CDR2 FYNNEI. This CDR3 has 15 amino acids. This chain's CDR3 is CASSARLAGEETQYF. The DNA of the CDR3 is TGTGCCAGCAGTGCCAGACTAGCGGGAGAAGAGACCCAGTACTTC.

This clone was observed once. The genes are TRBV10-3 and TRBJ2-1; 11 bases map to TRBD2. This CDR3 has 16 amino acids. The V gene end was trimmed by 0 bases and the J gene end by 8 bases; junction bases not matched to a gene: 6. Germline assignment: CDR1 ENHRY and CDR2 SYGVKD. CDR3 in DNA: TGTGCCATCAGTGAGTCGCTAGCGGGAGGTGTCGATGAGCAGTTCTTC. As protein: CAISESLAGGVDEQFF.

A word on this clone: A much larger clone differs by one base, so this may be a read error. J is TRBJ2-7 and V is TRBV27; D is ambiguous. The CDR3 covers 12 residues. The germline gives CDR1 MNHEY, CDR2 SMNVEV (reference sequence). V was clipped by 4 bases and J by 0 bases, with 4 bases between them. The CDR3 sequence is CASSYPSYEQYF. The CDR3 bases are TGTGCCAGCAGTTACCCCTCCTACGAGCAGTACTTC.

This clone has at least ten counts. The chain carries TRBV13 and TRBJ1-1; 7 nucleotides match TRBD1. This CDR3 has 14 amino acids. Germline V CDR1 and CDR2: PRHDT, FYEKMQ (reference sequence). The V and J ends lost 3 bases and 0 bases, in that order; junction bases with no gene match: 1. CDR3 DNA sequence: TGTGCCAGCAGCTTGACAGGGATGAACACTGAAGCTTTCTTT. Its translation: CASSLTGMNTEAFF.

This clone was found once. The chain combines TRBV19 with TRBJ2-7; 11 bases map to TRBD1. CDR3 length: 15 amino acids. Germline CDR1 and CDR2: LNHDA and SQIVND (reference sequence). Trimming removed 5 bases from V and 1 base from J; junction bases left unmatched: 4. The CDR3 loop is CASSSRDRGSYEQYF. The CDR3 DNA reads as TGTGCCAGTAGTTCCCGGGACAGGGGGTCCTACGAGCAGTACTTC.

V gene TRBV30 combines with J gene TRBJ2-5, with D possibly TRBD2 on 6 matching bases. Between the trimmed V and J ends, which lost 0 bases and 10 bases, there was a span of 12 bases. The CDR3 covers 12 residues. Germline loops: CDR1 GTSNPN, CDR2 SVGIG (reference sequence). For the CDR3, the DNA is TGTGCCTGGAGTGTAGGGGCGGGGCTCCAGTACTTC. It codes for CAWSVGAGLQYF.

This rearrangement joins TRBV28 to TRBJ2-7; 9 bases match TRBD2. This CDR3 region has 14 residues. The V gene's germline CDR1 is MDHEN and CDR2 SYDVKM. V shed 5 bases, J shed 7 bases, and the junction held 9 bases outside the gene matches. CDR3 coding DNA: TGTGCCAGCAGTCCCGGGACTAGCCTGGTTGAGCAGTACTTC. Protein product: CASSPGTSLVEQYF.

V is TRBV27 and J is TRBJ2-1; perhaps TRBD2 as D (5 bases). V lost 6 bases and J lost 9, with 15 bases in between. The CDR3 is 13 amino acids. CDR1 is MNHEY, CDR2 SMNVEV, per germline (reference sequence). This CDR3 is CASRRTASSEQFF. DNA for the CDR3: TGTGCCAGCAGGAGGACTGCCTCCAGTGAGCAGTTCTTC.

The chain employs TRBV7-9 and TRBJ1-2; 8 bases agree with TRBD1. This CDR3 spans 14 amino acids. CDR1 SEHNR and CDR2 FQNEAQ come from the germline V gene (reference sequence). The ends lost 0 bases at V and 8 bases at J; junction bases unmatched: 5. CDR3 DNA: TGTGCCAGCAGCTTAGCCCAGGGGGCGGAGGGCTACACCTTC. Encoded protein: CASSLAQGAEGYTF.

The chain carries TRBV4-2 and TRBJ2-3, with 7 bases lining up with TRBD2. V shed 4 bases, J shed 2 bases, and the junction held 6 bases outside the gene matches. Germline V gene data show CDR1 as LGHNA and CDR2 as YNFKEQ. This CDR3 region has 15 residues. Here the CDR3 DNA reads TGTGCCAGCAGCCCCGCGGGGGAAGTCACAGATACGCAGTATTTT. It specifies CASSPAGEVTDTQYF.

J is TRBJ2-1 and V is TRBV28; D possibly corresponds to TRBD2 (6 bases). Germline V gives CDR1 MDHEN, CDR2 SYDVKM. The CDR3 contains 13 residues. Between the trimmed V and J ends, which lost 10 bases and 6 bases, there was a span of 16 bases. CDR3 nucleotide sequence: TGTGCCACCTTGACCGGGAGCCTCAATGAGCAGTTCTTC. Translated: CATLTGSLNEQFF. The variable domain in full, completed from reference TRBV28 and TRBJ2-1, reads DVKVTQSSRYLVKRTGEKVFLECVQDMDHENMFWYRQDPGLGLRLIYFSYDVKMKEKGDIPEGYSVSREKKERFSLILESASTNQTSMYLCATLTGSLNEQFFGPGTRLTVL.

In its sample, this clone was seen many times. The V call is TRBV6-4, the J call TRBJ2-1; D not resolved. The germline gives CDR1 MRHNA, CDR2 SNTAGT. The CDR3 has 14 amino acids. V lost 2 bases and J lost 6, with 11 bases in between. The CDR3 DNA follows: TGTGCCAGCAGTGACGGTAGCAGCTCCAATGAGCAGTTCTTC. Its translation: CASSDGSSSNEQFF.

This clone was seen more than once but under ten times. One junction end does not reproduce the germline sequence, and a read error may be involved. The chain employs TRBV7-7 and TRBJ2-3, with TRBD2 identical over 13 bases. Germline lookup yields CDR1 SSHAT and CDR2 FNYEAQ (reference sequence). The CDR3 length is 15 residues. The CDR3 loop reads CASSQGLAGTDTQYF. CDR3 in DNA: TGTGCTAGCAGCCAGGGACTAGCGGGAACAGATACGCAGTATTTT.

The chain links TRBV5-6 to TRBJ1-4; 7 bases align to TRBD1. The V gene end was trimmed by 1 base and the J gene end by 0 bases; junction bases not matched to a gene: 3. The V gene's germline CDR1 is SGHDT and CDR2 YYEEEE. The CDR3 is 16 residues long. The CDR3 DNA follows: TGTGCCAGCAGCTTGAGGCAGGGGGCAACTAATGAAAAACTGTTTTTT. It specifies CASSLRQGATNEKLFF.

The chain carries TRBV7-3 and TRBJ2-7; no clear D. Trimming removed 2 bases at V and 3 bases at J, with 8 bases between. The length of the CDR3 is 13 residues. Germline loops: CDR1 SGHTA, CDR2 FQGTGA. The CDR3: CASSLGDGYEQYF. The DNA of the CDR3 is TGTGCCAGCAGCTTAGGTGATGGCTACGAGCAGTACTTC.

In this sample, this clone turned up once. The gene calls are TRBV7-6 and TRBJ1-2, with 7 bases identical to TRBD1. The junction had 7 bases not matched to a gene; V was cut back by 4 bases and J by 5 bases. Germline V gene data show CDR1 as SGHVS and CDR2 as FNYEAQ. CDR3 length equals 14 residues. CDR3 sequence (DNA): TGTGCCAGCAGCTCAGGGGGGGCGGCGTATGGCTACACCTTC. This sequence encodes CASSSGGAAYGYTF.

The rearrangement joins TRBV7-2 to TRBJ1-2; D call uncertain. Germline CDR1 is SGHTA and CDR2 is FQGNSA. This CDR3 has 12 amino acids. Trimming removed 5 bases from V and 8 bases from J, with 12 bases in between. CDR3 nucleotide sequence: TGTGCCAGCAGCCTAACCCCCGGAGGCTACACCTTC. Translating gives CASSLTPGGYTF.

The chain links TRBV19 to TRBJ2-5; 9 positions agree with TRBD1. V trimming: 5 bases; J trimming: 9 bases; junction bases outside the gene matches: 13. The germline gives CDR1 LNHDA, CDR2 SQIVND (reference sequence). The CDR3 totals 15 residues. DNA of the CDR3: TGTGCCAGTAGTCTGCGGACAGGGGATGCTTGGGCCCAGTACTTC. It specifies CASSLRTGDAWAQYF.

Notes on this clone: In the same sample, other DNA sequences code for this CDR3. V and J are TRBV5-1 and TRBJ2-7; 8 bases agree with TRBD1. Trimming cost V 0 bases and J 6 bases; bases outside gene matches: 5. Germline CDR1 SGHRS, CDR2 YFSETQ. This CDR3 comprises 14 residues. DNA for the CDR3: TGCGCCAGCAGCTTGGCGGACAGGGTCGGCGAGCAGTACTTC. This translates into CASSLADRVGEQYF.

This clone was recorded a few times. This likely stems from a read error, as it lies one base from a far larger clone. The rearrangement uses TRBV27 and TRBJ1-1; D is unresolved. Germline V gene sequence: CDR1 MNHEY, CDR2 SMNVEV (reference sequence). This CDR3 is built from 12 residues. Trimming shortened V by 8 bases and J by 7 bases, and 14 bases separated the two germline ends. CDR3 DNA: TGTGCCAGCTATCCTAACGGATTTGAAGCTTTCTTT. Translated, it gives CASYPNGFEAFF.

The count of this clone is one. The chain has TRBV19 and TRBJ2-2, with D uncertain. The CDR3 spans 14 residues. Deletions cut 3 bases from V and 1 base from J, with 6 bases between. Per the germline V gene, CDR1 is LNHDA and CDR2 is SQIVND (reference sequence). CDR3 DNA: TGTGCCAGTAGTATCGGTGGGAACACCGGGGAGCTGTTTTTT. Translating gives CASSIGGNTGELFF.

The CDR3 is CASSPLGGVTYEQYF. For the CDR3, the DNA is TGTGCCAGCAGCCCCCTCGGGGGGGTCACCTACGAGCAGTACTTC. This chain connects TRBV5-6 to TRBJ2-7; 8 bases agree with TRBD2. This CDR3 spans 15 amino acids. V was pared by 4 bases and J by 2 bases, with 8 bases of the junction left unmatched. The germline V gene has CDR1 SGHDT and CDR2 YYEEEE.

Turning to this clone: This likely traces to a read error, being one base from a far larger clone. The same CDR3 also results from other DNA sequences found in this sample. V usage is TRBV30 and J usage is TRBJ1-3; D is perhaps TRBD1 (5 bases). This CDR3 is built from 15 residues. CDR1 is GTSNPN and CDR2 is SVGIG in the germline V gene (reference sequence). CDR3 bases: TGTGCCTGGAGCCCGGGGACCGCTCGGGGAAACACCATATACTTT. Amino acid sequence: CAWSPGTARGNTIYF.

The chain is built from TRBV7-9 and TRBJ2-5; perhaps D is TRBD1 or TRBD2 (5 bases each). This CDR3 contains 14 residues. Germline values: CDR1 SEHNR, CDR2 FQNEAQ (reference sequence). The V end lost 2 bases, the J end lost 5 bases, and 12 bases lay between the germline ends. CDR3 in DNA: TGTGCCAGCAGCTTACAAGGGACCTGGGAGACCCAGTACTTC. Translated: CASSLQGTWETQYF.